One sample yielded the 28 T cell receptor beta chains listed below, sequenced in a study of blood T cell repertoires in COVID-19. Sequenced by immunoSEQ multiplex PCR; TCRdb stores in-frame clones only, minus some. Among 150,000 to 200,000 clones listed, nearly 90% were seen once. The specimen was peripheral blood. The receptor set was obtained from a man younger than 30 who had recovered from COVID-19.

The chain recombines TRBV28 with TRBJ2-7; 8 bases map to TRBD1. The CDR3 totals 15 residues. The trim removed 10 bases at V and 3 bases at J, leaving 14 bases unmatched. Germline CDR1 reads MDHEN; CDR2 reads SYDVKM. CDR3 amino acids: CATLSPGQDLYEQYF. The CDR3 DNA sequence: TGTGCCACCCTCAGCCCGGGACAGGACCTCTACGAGCAGTACTTC.

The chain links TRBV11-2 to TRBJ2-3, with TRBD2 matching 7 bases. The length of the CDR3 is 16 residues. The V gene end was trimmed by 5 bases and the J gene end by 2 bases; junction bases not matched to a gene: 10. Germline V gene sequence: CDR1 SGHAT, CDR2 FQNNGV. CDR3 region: CASSPAGLPLTDTQYF. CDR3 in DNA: TGTGCCAGCAGCCCAGCGGGGCTCCCCCTCACAGATACGCAGTATTTT.

The CDR3 reads CASSLGVGGYNQPQHF. CDR3 DNA sequence: TGTGCCAGCAGCTTAGGTGTAGGGGGCTACAATCAGCCCCAGCATTTT. The V call is TRBV13, the J call TRBJ1-5, with TRBD1 matching 7 bases. The CDR3 spans 16 residues. The junction had 5 bases not matched to a gene; V was cut back by 0 bases and J by 3 bases. Per germline, CDR1 PRHDT and CDR2 FYEKMQ (reference sequence).

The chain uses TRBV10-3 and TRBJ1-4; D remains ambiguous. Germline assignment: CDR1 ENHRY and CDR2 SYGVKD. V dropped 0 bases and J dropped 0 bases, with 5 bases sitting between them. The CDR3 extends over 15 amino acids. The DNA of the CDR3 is TGTGCCATCAGTGAGTCTTCAACAACTAATGAAAAACTGTTTTTT. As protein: CAISESSTTNEKLFF.

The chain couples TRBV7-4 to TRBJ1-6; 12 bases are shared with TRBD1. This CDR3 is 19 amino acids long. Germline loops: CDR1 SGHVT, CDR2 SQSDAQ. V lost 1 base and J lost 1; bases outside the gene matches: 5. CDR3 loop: CASSLGDRGRGSYNSPLHF. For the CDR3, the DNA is TGTGCCAGCAGCTTAGGGGACAGGGGGCGCGGTTCCTATAATTCACCCCTCCACTTT.

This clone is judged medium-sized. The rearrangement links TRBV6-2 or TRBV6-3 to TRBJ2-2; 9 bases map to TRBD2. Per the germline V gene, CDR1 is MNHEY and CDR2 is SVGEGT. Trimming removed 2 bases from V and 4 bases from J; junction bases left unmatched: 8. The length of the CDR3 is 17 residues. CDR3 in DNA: TGTGCCAGCAGTTACGGGGCTAGCGGGACGTTCACCGGGGAGCTGTTTTTT. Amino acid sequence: CASSYGASGTFTGELFF.

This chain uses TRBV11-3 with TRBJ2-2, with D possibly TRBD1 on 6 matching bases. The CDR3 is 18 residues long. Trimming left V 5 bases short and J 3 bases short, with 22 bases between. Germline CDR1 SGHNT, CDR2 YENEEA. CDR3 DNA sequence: TGTGCCAGCAGCGTCGGGACACGACCTAAATATGACACCGGGGAGCTGTTTTTT. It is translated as CASSVGTRPKYDTGELFF.

CDR3 region: CASSHGRGGAPSGYEQYF. CDR3 coding DNA: TGCGCCAGCAGCCACGGGAGGGGGGGGGCCCCCTCGGGCTACGAGCAGTACTTC. The rearrangement links TRBV4-3 to TRBJ2-7; TRBD2 matches at 8 bases. This CDR3 comprises 18 residues. Germline trimming cut 3 bases from V and 3 bases from J; bases unmatched to any gene: 16. Germline CDR1 is LGHNA and CDR2 is YSLEER.

The CDR3 reads CASSFTVEQYF. The CDR3 DNA is TGTGCCAGCAGCTTTACAGTGGAGCAGTACTTC. The chain links TRBV7-9 to TRBJ2-7; no definite D call. The V gene's germline CDR1 is SEHNR and CDR2 FQNEAQ (reference sequence). Trimming cost V 3 bases and J 7 bases, with 7 bases left between them. The CDR3 loop spans 11 amino acids.

The DNA for the CDR3 is TGTGCCACCAGCAGCGAGGGTGTCCGGACGGCATCCGGGAAGGAACTGTTTTTT. Its protein is CATSSEGVRTASGKELFF. The chain uses TRBV15 and TRBJ1-4; D unclear. The CDR3 contains 18 residues. Deletions cut 3 bases from V and 12 bases from J, with 29 bases between. The germline V gene encodes CDR1 LNHNV and CDR2 YYDKDF (reference sequence).

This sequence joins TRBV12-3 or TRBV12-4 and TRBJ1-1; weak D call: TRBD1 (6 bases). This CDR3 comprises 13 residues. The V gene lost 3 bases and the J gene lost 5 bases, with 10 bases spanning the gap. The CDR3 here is CASSLLGGTEAFF. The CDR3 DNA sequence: TGTGCCAGCAGTTTGTTAGGGGGAACTGAAGCTTTCTTT.

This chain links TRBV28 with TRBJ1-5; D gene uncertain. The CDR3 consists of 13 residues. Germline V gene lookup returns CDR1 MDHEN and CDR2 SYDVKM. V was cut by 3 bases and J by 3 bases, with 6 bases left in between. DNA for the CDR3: TGTGCCAGCAGTTTGTATCTCAATCAGCCCCAGCATTTT. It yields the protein CASSLYLNQPQHF.

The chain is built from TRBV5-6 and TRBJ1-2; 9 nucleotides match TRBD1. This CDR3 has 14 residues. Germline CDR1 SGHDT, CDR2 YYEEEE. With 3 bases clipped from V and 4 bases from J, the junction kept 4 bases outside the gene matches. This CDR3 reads CASSWGQGRYGYTF. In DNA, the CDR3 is TGTGCCAGCAGCTGGGGACAGGGCCGCTATGGCTACACCTTC. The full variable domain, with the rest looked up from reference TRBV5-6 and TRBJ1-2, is DAGVTQSPTHLIKTRGQQVTLRCSPKSGHDTVSWYQQALGQGPQFIFQYYEEEERQRGNFPDRFSGHQFPNYSSELNVNALLLGDSALYLCASSWGQGRYGYTFGSGTRLTVV.

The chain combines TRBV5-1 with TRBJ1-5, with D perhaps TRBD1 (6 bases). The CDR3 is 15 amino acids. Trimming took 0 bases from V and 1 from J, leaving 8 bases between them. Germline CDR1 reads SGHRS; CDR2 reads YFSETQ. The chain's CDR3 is CASSLGTESNQPQHF. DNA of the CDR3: TGCGCCAGCAGCTTGGGGACAGAGAGCAATCAGCCCCAGCATTTT. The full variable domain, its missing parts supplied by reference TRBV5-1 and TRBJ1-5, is KAGVTQTPRYLIKTRGQQVTLSCSPISGHRSVSWYQQTPGQGLQFLFEYFSETQRNKGNFPGRFSGRQFSNSRSEMNVSTLELGDSALYLCASSLGTESNQPQHFGDGTRLSIL.

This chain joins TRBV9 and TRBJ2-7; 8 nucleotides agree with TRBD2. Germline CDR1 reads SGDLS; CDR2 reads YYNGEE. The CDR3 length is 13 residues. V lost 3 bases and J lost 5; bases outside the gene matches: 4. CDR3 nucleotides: TGTGCCAGCAGCGCCCAAGCGGGAGACGAGCAGTACTTC. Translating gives CASSAQAGDEQYF.

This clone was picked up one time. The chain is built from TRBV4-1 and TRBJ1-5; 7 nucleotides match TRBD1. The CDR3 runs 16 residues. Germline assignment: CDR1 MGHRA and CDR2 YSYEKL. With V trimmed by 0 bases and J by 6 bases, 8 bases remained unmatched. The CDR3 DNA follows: TGCGCCAGCAGCCAAGAAGTTAGTAGGGGGCCTCAGCCCCAGCATTTT. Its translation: CASSQEVSRGPQPQHF.

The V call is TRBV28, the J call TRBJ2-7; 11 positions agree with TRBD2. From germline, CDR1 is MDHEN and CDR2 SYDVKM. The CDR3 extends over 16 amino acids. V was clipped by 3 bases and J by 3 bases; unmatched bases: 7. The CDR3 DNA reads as TGTGCCAGCAGTTTCCCACTAGCGGGGGAATACTACGAGCAGTACTTC. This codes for CASSFPLAGEYYEQYF.

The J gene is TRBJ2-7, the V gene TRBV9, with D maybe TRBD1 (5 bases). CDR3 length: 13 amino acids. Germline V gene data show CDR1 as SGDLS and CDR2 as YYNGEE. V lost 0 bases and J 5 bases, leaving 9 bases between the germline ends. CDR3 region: CASSVAMGHEQYF. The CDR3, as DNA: TGTGCCAGCAGCGTAGCCATGGGGCACGAGCAGTACTTC. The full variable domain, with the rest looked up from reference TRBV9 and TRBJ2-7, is DSGVTQTPKHLITATGQRVTLRCSPRSGDLSVYWYQQSLDQGLQFLIQYYNGEERAKGNILERFSAQQFPDLHSELNLSSLELGDSALYFCASSVAMGHEQYFGPGTRLTVT.

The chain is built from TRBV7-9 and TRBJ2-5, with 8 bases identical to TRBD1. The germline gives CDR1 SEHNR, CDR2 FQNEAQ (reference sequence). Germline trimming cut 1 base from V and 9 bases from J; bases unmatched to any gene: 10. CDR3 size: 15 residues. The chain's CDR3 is CASSLVTGDWVAQYF. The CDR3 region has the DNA TGTGCCAGCAGCTTAGTGACAGGGGATTGGGTGGCCCAGTACTTC.

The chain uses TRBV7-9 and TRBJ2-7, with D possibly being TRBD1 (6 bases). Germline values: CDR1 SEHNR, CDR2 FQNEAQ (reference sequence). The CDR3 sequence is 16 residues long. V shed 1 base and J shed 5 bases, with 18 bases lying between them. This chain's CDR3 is CASSLVGGPPGDEQYF. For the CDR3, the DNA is TGTGCCAGCAGCTTAGTAGGGGGACCACCCGGGGACGAGCAGTACTTC.

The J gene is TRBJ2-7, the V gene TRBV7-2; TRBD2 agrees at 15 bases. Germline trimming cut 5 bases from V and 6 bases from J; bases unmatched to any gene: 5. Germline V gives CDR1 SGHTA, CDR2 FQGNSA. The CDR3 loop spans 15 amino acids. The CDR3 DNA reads TGTGCCAGCAGCCCAGGACTAGCGGGAGGGGGCGAGCAGTACTTC. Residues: CASSPGLAGGGEQYF.

This CDR3 reads CASSRRSSTDTQYF. The CDR3 DNA follows: TGTGCCAGCAGCCGGCGGAGTTCCACAGATACGCAGTATTTT. The V gene is TRBV14, the J gene TRBJ2-3; no definite D call. This CDR3 spans 14 amino acids. Trimming pared 4 bases from V and 2 bases from J, leaving 10 bases between. The germline CDR1 and CDR2 sequences are SGHDN and FVKESK.

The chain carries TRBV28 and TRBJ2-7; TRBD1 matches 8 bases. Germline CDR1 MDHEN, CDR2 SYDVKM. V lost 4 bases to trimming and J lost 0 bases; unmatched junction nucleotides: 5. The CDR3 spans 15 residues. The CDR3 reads CASSSPGTGSYEQYF. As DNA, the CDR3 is TGTGCCAGCAGTTCCCCCGGGACAGGCTCCTACGAGCAGTACTTC.

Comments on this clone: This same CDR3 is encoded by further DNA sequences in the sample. As DNA, the CDR3 is TGTGCCAGTAGTATAGGGACTAGCGGCTACAATGAGCAGTTCTTC. This sequence encodes CASSIGTSGYNEQFF. This chain joins TRBV19 and TRBJ2-1; 10 nucleotides line up with TRBD2. The CDR3 extends over 15 amino acids. Germline CDR1 and CDR2: LNHDA and SQIVND (reference sequence). The J segment lost 3 bases and the V segment lost 1 base, leaving 0 bases of the junction unmatched.

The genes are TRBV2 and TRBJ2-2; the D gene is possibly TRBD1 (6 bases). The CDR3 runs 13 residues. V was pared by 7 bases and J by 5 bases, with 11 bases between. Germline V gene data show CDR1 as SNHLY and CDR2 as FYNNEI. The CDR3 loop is CASKQGRTGELFF. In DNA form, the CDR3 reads TGTGCCAGCAAACAGGGCAGGACCGGGGAGCTGTTTTTT.

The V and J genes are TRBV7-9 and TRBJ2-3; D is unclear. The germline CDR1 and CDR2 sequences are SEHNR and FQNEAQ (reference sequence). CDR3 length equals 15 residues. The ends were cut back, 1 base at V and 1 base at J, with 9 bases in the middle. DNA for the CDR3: TGTGCCAGCAGCTTAGAAGGAGTAGGCACAGATACGCAGTATTTT. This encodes CASSLEGVGTDTQYF.

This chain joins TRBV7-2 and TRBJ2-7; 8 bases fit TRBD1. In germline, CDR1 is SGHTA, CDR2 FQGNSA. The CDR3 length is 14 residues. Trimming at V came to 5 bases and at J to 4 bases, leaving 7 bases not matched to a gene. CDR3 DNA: TGTGCCAGCAGCGGGTCAGGGGGCGGGTACGAGCAGTACTTC. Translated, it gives CASSGSGGGYEQYF.

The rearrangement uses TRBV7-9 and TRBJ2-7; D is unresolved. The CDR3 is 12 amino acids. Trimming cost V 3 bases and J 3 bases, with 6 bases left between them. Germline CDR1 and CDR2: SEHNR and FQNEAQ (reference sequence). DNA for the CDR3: TGTGCCAGCAGCTTCAGTATCTACGAGCAGTACTTC. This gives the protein CASSFSIYEQYF.